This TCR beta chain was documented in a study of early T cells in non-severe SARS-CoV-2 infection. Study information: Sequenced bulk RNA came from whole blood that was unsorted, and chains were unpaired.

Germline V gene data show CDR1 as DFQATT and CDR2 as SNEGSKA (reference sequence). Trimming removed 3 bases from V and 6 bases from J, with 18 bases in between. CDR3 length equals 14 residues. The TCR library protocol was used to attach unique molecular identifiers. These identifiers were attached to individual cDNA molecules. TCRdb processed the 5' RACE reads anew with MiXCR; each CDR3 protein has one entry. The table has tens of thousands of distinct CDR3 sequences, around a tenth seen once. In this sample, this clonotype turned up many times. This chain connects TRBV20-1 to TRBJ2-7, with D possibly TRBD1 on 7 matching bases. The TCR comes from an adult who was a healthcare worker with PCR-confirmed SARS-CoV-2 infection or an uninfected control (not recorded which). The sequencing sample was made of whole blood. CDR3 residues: CSAREGAGGIEQYF. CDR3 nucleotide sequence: TGCAGTGCTAGGGAGGGGGCAGGCGGAATCGAGCAGTACTTC.